This is a list of T cell receptor beta chains from one sample in a study of beta chain features in type 1 diabetes. Produced via immunoSEQ multiplex PCR; TCRdb's table is partial and in-frame only. The sample has some 150,000 clones; 6.9% are singletons. Sequenced: central memory CD4+ T cells from blood. The receptors derive from a woman aged 25 to 45 in good health. The CDR3 runs from the conserved cysteine through the conserved F or W. Fields, in order: clone size, J gene, V gene, D gene, CDR3 protein, CDR3 DNA. A D gene is named only where the DNA matches it firmly. Clone size is shown for a subset of rows, as once, few, many or a class of expanded clone.

few | TRBJ1-1 | TRBV20-1 | - | CRSGVGFF | TGTAGGAGCGGTGTTGGTTTCTTT
- | TRBJ2-7 | TRBV7-8 | TRBD1 | CASSAHGTAYEQYF | TGTGCCAGCAGCGCCCACGGGACAGCCTACGAGCAGTACTTC
once | TRBJ2-7 | TRBV6-5 | TRBD1 | CASSYPNRGQAYEQYF | TGTGCCAGCAGTTACCCCAACAGGGGACAAGCCTACGAGCAGTACTTC
many | TRBJ1-2 | TRBV9 | - | CASSVGQGHYGYTF | TGTGCCAGCAGCGTGGGGCAGGGTCATTATGGCTACACCTTC
few | TRBJ1-5 | TRBV5-1 | - | CASSLDPGSDQPQHF | TGCGCCAGCAGCTTGGATCCAGGGTCGGATCAGCCCCAGCATTTT
few | TRBJ2-7 | TRBV10-3 | TRBD1 | CATTPTGKMSYEQYF | TGTGCCACCACGCCGACAGGGAAAATGTCCTACGAGCAGTACTTC
- | TRBJ1-2 | TRBV19 | - | CASRNSGDVHGYTF | TGTGCCAGTAGGAATTCAGGGGACGTTCATGGCTACACCTTC
- | TRBJ2-7 | TRBV2 | TRBD1 | CASSEQGASSYEQYF | TGTGCCAGCAGTGAACAGGGGGCAAGCTCCTACGAGCAGTACTTC
few | TRBJ2-2 | TRBV6-6 | - | CASSFTRRGVGELFF | TGTGCCAGCAGTTTCACCCGGAGAGGAGTCGGGGAGCTGTTTTTT
few | TRBJ1-5 | TRBV2 | TRBD1 | CASQRETGVSQPQHF | TGTGCCAGCCAAAGGGAGACAGGGGTCAGTCAGCCCCAGCATTTT
- | TRBJ1-4 | TRBV4-3 | TRBD1 | CASSQFNRGPTNEKLFF | TGCGCCAGCAGCCAATTTAACAGGGGGCCGACTAATGAAAAACTGTTTTTT
few | TRBJ2-3 | TRBV5-4 | - | CASSGARPSSTDTQYF | TGTGCCAGCAGCGGGGCTCGCCCTAGTAGCACAGATACGCAGTATTTT
once | TRBJ2-1 | TRBV6-1 | TRBD2 | CASSQDSGRATRDEQFF | TGTGCCAGCAGTCAAGATAGCGGGAGGGCCACACGGGATGAGCAGTTCTTC
few | TRBJ2-1 | TRBV6-1 | TRBD2 | CASSAASGRPNEQFF | TGTGCCAGCAGTGCGGCTAGCGGGAGGCCCAATGAGCAGTTCTTC
- | TRBJ1-1 | TRBV6-1 | - | CASGHTRNTEAFF | TGTGCCAGTGGACACACCCGTAACACTGAAGCTTTCTTT
many | TRBJ2-5 | TRBV7-9 | - | CASSAEETQYF | TGTGCCAGCAGCGCGGAAGAGACCCAGTACTTC